This T cell receptor (beta chain) stems from a study of T cell repertoires in cytomegalovirus infection. Study-wide background: Peptides in the study included HLA-C-restricted and HLA-B-restricted CMV epitopes. In public TCR beta signatures, there were indications of both CMV infection and matching HLA type.

Per the germline V gene, CDR1 is SGHTA and CDR2 is FQGTGA. J gave up 3 bases and V 1 base, and 2 bases lay outside the gene matches. CDR3 length: 15 amino acids. TCRdb re-called the reads with MiXCR, one entry per CDR3 protein. The sample yields 110,000 to 150,000 distinct CDR3 sequences, roughly 32% seen once. General study points: Accumulated public TCR beta family frequency recognized individuals carrying CMV together with the relevant HLA.

Turning to this clonotype: What it recognizes is unknown.

This sequence was found in a human donor in good health (CMV status not recorded). Some clones in this sample may be carry-over from other donors' samples. V gene TRBV7-3 combines with J gene TRBJ2-3; TRBD2 aligns across 9 bases. The sample in question was CD8+ T cells from cultured PBMCs, obtained from culture after CMV antigen stimulation. The DNA of the CDR3 is TGTGCCAGCAGCTTAAGACTAGCGGAAACAGATACGCAGTATTTT. It codes for CASSLRLAETDTQYF.